This entry describes one T cell receptor beta chain. CDR1 and CDR2 from the germline V gene are SNHLY and FYNNEI. V shed 5 bases and J 4 bases; nucleotides not matched to a gene: 8. This CDR3 is built from 16 residues. The sample originates from a study of blood T cell repertoires in COVID-19. Libraries were prepared by immunoSEQ multiplex PCR; TCRdb keeps only in-frame clonotypes and omits some of them. The sample records hundreds of thousands of clones, roughly 90% being singletons. The sample comprised peripheral blood. This clonotype originated in a woman in her 70s with COVID-19, enrolled during active disease. V gene TRBV2 combines with J gene TRBJ2-3; 11 bases match TRBD2. The CDR3: CASSPRTSGSPDTQYF. CDR3 DNA sequence: TGTGCCAGCAGTCCTCGTACTAGCGGGAGCCCAGATACGCAGTATTTT.